This is a list of T cell receptor beta chains from one sample in a study of somatic mutations in cytotoxic T cells in rheumatoid arthritis. Sequencing used immunoSEQ multiplex PCR; TCRdb keeps in-frame clones, though not all of them. The sample carries 15,000 to 20,000 clones, 80% recorded once. Sequenced sample: CD8+ T cells sorted from blood. Every receptor here comes from an adult with rheumatoid arthritis. CDR3s include the opening cysteine and the closing phenylalanine or tryptophan. D genes are given only for firm matches. Some rows have no size entry. The others give once, few or many, or a class for an expanded clone.

TRBV28,13,TRBJ1-2,-,TRBD1,TGTGCCAGCAGTTTGGACAGGGCCTATGGCTACACCTTC,CASSLDRAYGYTF
TRBV11-3,17,TRBJ1-5,-,TRBD1,TGTGCCAGCAGCTTGGGGGTCGACAGGGGTGTAGGTCAGCCCCAGCATTTT,CASSLGVDRGVGQPQHF
TRBV4-1,15,TRBJ2-1,-,-,TGCGCCAGCAGCCAAGATAGAGGGTTTAACAATGAGCAGTTCTTC,CASSQDRGFNNEQFF
TRBV28,16,TRBJ2-1,-,TRBD1,TGTGCCAGCAGTCCCCCCGGGACAGGGGGGTACAATGAGCAGTTCTTC,CASSPPGTGGYNEQFF
TRBV9,16,TRBJ2-3,-,TRBD2,TGTGCCAGCAGCACACGTAGCGGGGGGGGAACAGATACGCAGTATTTT,CASSTRSGGGTDTQYF
TRBV27,13,TRBJ2-7,-,-,TGTGCCAGCAGTGCCGGACGGTCCTACGAGCAGTACTTC,CASSAGRSYEQYF
TRBV11-2,12,TRBJ2-7,-,-,TGTGCCAGCAGCCCGAATTACTACGAGCAGTACTTC,CASSPNYYEQYF
TRBV5-1,13,TRBJ1-1,-,-,TGCGCCAGCAGCTTCGGTAAGAACACTGAAGCTTTCTTT,CASSFGKNTEAFF
TRBV5-1,14,TRBJ1-1,-,-,TGCGCCAGCAGCTTGTATCGGTCGAACACTGAAGCTTTCTTT,CASSLYRSNTEAFF
TRBV27,19,TRBJ2-2,-,TRBD2,TGTGCCAGCAGTTTCTTGCGGGGGGGACAATTCGCGAACACCGGGGAGCTGTTTTTT,CASSFLRGGQFANTGELFF
TRBV5-1,14,TRBJ1-1,few,-,TGCGCCAGCAGCTTAACGGGAACGAACACTGAAGCTTTCTTT,CASSLTGTNTEAFF
TRBV2,15,TRBJ1-1,-,-,TGTGCCAGCATACTATCGTGGGGAGGGAACACTGAAGCTTTCTTT,CASILSWGGNTEAFF
TRBV7-9,15,TRBJ2-7,-,-,TGTGCCAGCAGCGGGGTCCGGGACTTCACCTACGAGCAGTACTTC,CASSGVRDFTYEQYF
TRBV1,13,TRBJ2-7,few,-,TGCACCAGCAGCCAAGATCTGAGTCCACTCGGGTACTTC,CTSSQDLSPLGYF
TRBV4-1,15,TRBJ1-2,-,TRBD1,TGCGCCAGCAGCCATACCAGGGGGGTCCCCTATGGCTACACCTTC,CASSHTRGVPYGYTF
TRBV5-4,13,TRBJ2-7,few,-,TGTGCCAGCAGCAGCGGACTTATCAGCGAGCAGTACTTC,CASSSGLISEQYF
TRBV30,15,TRBJ2-3,-,-,TGTGCCTGGGATTTCTCGGGCAGGGGTGCAGATACGCAGTATTTT,CAWDFSGRGADTQYF
TRBV27,15,TRBJ2-7,-,-,TGTGCCAGCACCAATAGGGGGCAGGGAGGCAACGGGCAGTACTTC,CASTNRGQGGNGQYF
TRBV7-3,16,TRBJ2-2,once,TRBD2,TGTGCCAGCAGCATGGGAGGGCTAGCTAACACCGGGGAGCTGTTTTTT,CASSMGGLANTGELFF
TRBV2,15,TRBJ2-7,-,-,TGTGCCAGCAGTGAAGCGGAGGTTGAACAGGACGAGCAGTACTTC,CASSEAEVEQDEQYF
TRBV7-8,18,TRBJ1-6,-,-,TGTGCCAGCAGCTTAGCGTGGCGGACGAGCTCCTATAATTCACCCCTCCACTTT,CASSLAWRTSSYNSPLHF
TRBV9,15,TRBJ1-4,-,TRBD1,TGTGCCAGCAGCCCTCCGGGACAGGGCAATGAAAAACTGTTTTTT,CASSPPGQGNEKLFF
TRBV7-6,15,TRBJ2-5,-,-,TGTGCCAGCAGCTCCCTGGGGATGGATCAAGAGACCCAGTACTTC,CASSSLGMDQETQYF
TRBV9,15,TRBJ2-2,-,-,TGTGCCAGCAGCGACGTAGGACTTAACACCGGGGAGCTGTTTTTT,CASSDVGLNTGELFF
TRBV14,17,TRBJ2-1,-,TRBD1,TGTGCCAGCAGCCATCGAGGACAGGGACAGGGATACAATGAGCAGTTCTTC,CASSHRGQGQGYNEQFF
TRBV7-2,17,TRBJ2-1,-,TRBD2,TGTGCCAGCAGCTTAGTGGGCGGGGGGAGCTCCTACAATGAGCAGTTCTTC,CASSLVGGGSSYNEQFF
TRBV10-3,14,TRBJ2-7,-,-,TGTGCCATCAGTGGTCTATCGCCCCCCTACGAGCAGTACTTC,CAISGLSPPYEQYF
TRBV27,13,TRBJ1-5,-,TRBD1,TGTGCCAGCAGTCCAGGGGGGCCCGCGCCCCAGCATTTT,CASSPGGPAPQHF
TRBV6-5,15,TRBJ2-7,-,TRBD2,TGTGCCAGCAGTTACTTCTCGCGGGGGTCGGACGAGCAGTACTTC,CASSYFSRGSDEQYF
TRBV27,16,TRBJ2-3,-,TRBD2,TGTGCCAGCAGTTTACTAGCGGGGGTCCTCACAGATACGCAGTATTTT,CASSLLAGVLTDTQYF
TRBV27,16,TRBJ1-1,-,TRBD1,TGTGCCAGCAGTCCGAGGACAGGTTTCATGAACACTGAAGCTTTCTTT,CASSPRTGFMNTEAFF
TRBV6-1,14,TRBJ2-7,-,-,TGTGCCAGTCGGCCGAATAGGGAATCGGGCGAGCAGTACTTC,CASRPNRESGEQYF
TRBV11-2,14,TRBJ2-7,few,-,TGTGCCAGCAGCGCCAAAAACCTAGGTGCCGAGCAGTACTTC,CASSAKNLGAEQYF
TRBV6-5,14,TRBJ2-2,-,-,TGTGCCAGCGAAAGCTACAGGAACACCGGGGAGCTGTTTTTT,CASESYRNTGELFF
TRBV5-6,15,TRBJ1-2,-,-,TGTGCCAGCAGCTTGGGGCTCGAGGATAACTATGGCTACACCTTC,CASSLGLEDNYGYTF
TRBV20-1,11,TRBJ1-4,-,-,TGCAGTGCCCCTTTCGTTGAAAAACTGTTTTTT,CSAPFVEKLFF
TRBV5-5,13,TRBJ1-2,-,-,TGTGCCAGCACCACAGGGCGGAGGTATGGCTACACCTTC,CASTTGRRYGYTF
TRBV6-1,13,TRBJ2-5,few,-,TGTGCCGCGGCATCACGGGAGCAAGAGACCCAGTACTTC,CAAASREQETQYF
TRBV9,13,TRBJ2-3,-,-,TGTGCCAGCAGCGTAGATAGCACAGATACGCAGTATTTT,CASSVDSTDTQYF
TRBV30,17,TRBJ2-1,-,TRBD2,TGTGCCTGGAGTGTCGGGATTCTAGCGGGGGGGCCTGATGAGCAGTTCTTC,CAWSVGILAGGPDEQFF
TRBV7-9,17,TRBJ2-1,-,-,TGTGCCAGCAGCTTATTCCCAGCGGACCGCTCCTACAATGAGCAGTTCTTC,CASSLFPADRSYNEQFF
TRBV2,12,TRBJ2-1,once,-,TGTGCCAGCAGCGCGGGGTTGAATGAGCAGTTCTTC,CASSAGLNEQFF
TRBV19,12,TRBJ2-4,-,-,TGTGCCAGTAGTATGGCGGGGGCGGTGGTTTACTTC,CASSMAGAVVYF
TRBV5-1,14,TRBJ2-1,-,-,TGCGCCAGCAGCTCCCGGGGCGGGTACAATGAGCAGTTCTTC,CASSSRGGYNEQFF
TRBV5-5,16,TRBJ2-6,-,TRBD1,TGTGCCAGCATTAGGACAGGGGGTTCTGGGGCCAACGTCCTGACTTTC,CASIRTGGSGANVLTF
TRBV13,14,TRBJ2-7,-,TRBD1,TGTGCCAGCAGCGTACCGGGACAGGACGCCTGGCAGTACTTC,CASSVPGQDAWQYF